These T cell receptor beta chains were read from a single sample in a study of blood T cell repertoires in COVID-19. The method was immunoSEQ multiplex PCR; TCRdb's version includes in-frame clones alone and lacks a portion of them. The sample shows approximately 35,000 clones, roughly 88% of them seen only once. Source material: peripheral blood. The receptors come from a human donor in a cohort sampled during active COVID-19. CDR3s include the opening cysteine and the closing phenylalanine or tryptophan. Each record gives: J gene, V gene, clone size, D gene, CDR3 protein, CDR3 DNA. A D gene is named only where the DNA matches it firmly. Expanded clones are given a class, and other clones once, few, many or no size at all.

j_call: TRBJ2-6
v_call: TRBV6-2/TRBV6-3
clone_size: NA
d_call: NA
cdr3_aa: CASSYQGGANVLTF
cdr3_nt: TGTGCCAGCAGTTACCAGGGTGGGGCCAACGTCCTGACTTTC

j_call: TRBJ1-2
v_call: TRBV18
clone_size: NA
d_call: TRBD1
cdr3_aa: CASSPGTGGIFSGGYTF
cdr3_nt: TGTGCCAGCTCACCGGGGACAGGGGGCATTTTTTCGGGAGGCTACACCTTC

j_call: TRBJ1-5
v_call: TRBV4-2
clone_size: NA
d_call: NA
cdr3_aa: CASSQDSGAHQPQHF
cdr3_nt: TGTGCCAGCAGCCAAGATAGCGGGGCTCATCAGCCCCAGCATTTT

j_call: TRBJ1-4
v_call: TRBV7-9
clone_size: NA
d_call: NA
cdr3_aa: CASSPGYGEVEKLFF
cdr3_nt: TGTGCCAGCAGCCCGGGGTACGGGGAGGTTGAAAAATTGTTTTTT

j_call: TRBJ1-1
v_call: TRBV18
clone_size: NA
d_call: TRBD1
cdr3_aa: CASSPAQGAETEAFF
cdr3_nt: TGTGCCAGCTCACCGGCACAGGGGGCGGAAACTGAAGCTTTCTTT

j_call: TRBJ2-7
v_call: TRBV13
clone_size: NA
d_call: NA
cdr3_aa: CASSLNYLYEQYF
cdr3_nt: TGTGCCAGCAGCCTAAATTACCTCTACGAGCAGTACTTC

j_call: TRBJ2-3
v_call: TRBV6-1
clone_size: NA
d_call: NA
cdr3_aa: CASSDSDFLDPDTQYF
cdr3_nt: TGTGCCAGCAGTGATTCTGACTTCCTAGACCCAGATACGCAGTATTTT

j_call: TRBJ1-1
v_call: TRBV28
clone_size: NA
d_call: NA
cdr3_aa: CASRGGSVGTANTEAFF
cdr3_nt: TGTGCCAGCAGAGGCGGGAGTGTCGGGACGGCGAACACTGAAGCTTTCTTT

j_call: TRBJ2-3
v_call: TRBV7-9
clone_size: NA
d_call: TRBD2
cdr3_aa: CASSLGLAVADTQYF
cdr3_nt: TGTGCCAGCAGCCTAGGACTAGCGGTCGCAGATACGCAGTATTTT

j_call: TRBJ2-2
v_call: TRBV27
clone_size: NA
d_call: NA
cdr3_aa: CASSLNRASTGELFF
cdr3_nt: TGTGCCAGCAGTTTAAACAGGGCGAGCACCGGGGAGCTGTTTTTT

j_call: TRBJ1-2
v_call: TRBV7-2
clone_size: NA
d_call: TRBD1
cdr3_aa: CASSFGTGPHGYTF
cdr3_nt: TGTGCCAGCAGCTTTGGGACAGGCCCTCATGGCTACACCTTC

j_call: TRBJ1-4
v_call: TRBV4-1
clone_size: NA
d_call: TRBD1
cdr3_aa: CASSQPTDRGREKLFF
cdr3_nt: TGCGCCAGCAGCCAGCCGACCGACAGGGGGCGGGAAAAACTGTTTTTT

j_call: TRBJ2-2
v_call: TRBV7-9
clone_size: few
d_call: TRBD1
cdr3_aa: CASSLVTGGNTGELFF
cdr3_nt: TGTGCCAGCAGCTTAGTGACAGGGGGCAACACCGGGGAGCTGTTTTTT

j_call: TRBJ2-1
v_call: TRBV6-2/TRBV6-3
clone_size: NA
d_call: TRBD2
cdr3_aa: CASSGVKGGTSEQFF
cdr3_nt: TGTGCCAGCAGTGGGGTTAAGGGAGGGACTTCTGAGCAGTTCTTC

j_call: TRBJ2-1
v_call: TRBV7-8
clone_size: NA
d_call: TRBD2
cdr3_aa: CASSLPGTKSYNEQFF
cdr3_nt: TGTGCCAGCAGCTTACCCGGGACTAAGTCGTACAATGAGCAGTTCTTC

j_call: TRBJ2-7
v_call: TRBV27
clone_size: NA
d_call: NA
cdr3_aa: CASRLGGGGEQYF
cdr3_nt: TGTGCCAGCAGACTGGGGGGCGGGGGCGAGCAGTACTTC

j_call: TRBJ2-3
v_call: TRBV11-2
clone_size: NA
d_call: NA
cdr3_aa: CASSLDLDPTDTQYF
cdr3_nt: TGTGCCAGCAGCTTAGACCTAGACCCCACAGATACGCAGTATTTT

j_call: TRBJ1-1
v_call: TRBV27
clone_size: once
d_call: TRBD1
cdr3_aa: CASSWTGSTEAFF
cdr3_nt: TGTGCCAGCAGCTGGACAGGGTCCACTGAAGCTTTCTTT

j_call: TRBJ2-6
v_call: TRBV3-1/TRBV3-2
clone_size: NA
d_call: NA
cdr3_aa: CASSLTGSGANVLTF
cdr3_nt: TGTGCCAGCAGCCTCACAGGGTCTGGGGCCAACGTCCTGACTTTC

j_call: TRBJ2-7
v_call: TRBV9
clone_size: NA
d_call: NA
cdr3_aa: CASSVSPGTTYEQYF
cdr3_nt: TGTGCCAGCAGCGTATCCCCAGGGACAACCTACGAGCAGTACTTC

j_call: TRBJ2-3
v_call: TRBV11-2
clone_size: few
d_call: NA
cdr3_aa: CASSLEDMGLPTDTQYF
cdr3_nt: TGTGCCAGCAGCTTAGAGGACATGGGTCTGCCAACAGATACGCAGTATTTT

j_call: TRBJ2-2
v_call: TRBV15
clone_size: NA
d_call: TRBD2
cdr3_aa: CATNPGRTSLTPQTGELFF
cdr3_nt: TGTGCCACCAACCCCGGAAGGACTAGCTTAACCCCCCAGACCGGGGAGCTGTTTTTT

j_call: TRBJ1-6
v_call: TRBV28
clone_size: NA
d_call: NA
cdr3_aa: CASSLGRDFYNSPLHF
cdr3_nt: TGTGCCAGCAGTCTCGGTCGGGACTTCTATAATTCACCCCTCCACTTT

j_call: TRBJ2-7
v_call: TRBV6-6
clone_size: NA
d_call: NA
cdr3_aa: CASTDKYNEQYF
cdr3_nt: TGTGCCAGCACCGACAAGTACAACGAGCAGTACTTC

j_call: TRBJ1-1
v_call: TRBV19
clone_size: once
d_call: TRBD1
cdr3_aa: CASSIRDRGTEAFF
cdr3_nt: TGTGCCAGTAGTATTCGGGACAGGGGCACTGAAGCTTTCTTT

j_call: TRBJ2-5
v_call: TRBV19
clone_size: NA
d_call: TRBD2
cdr3_aa: CASSIGTSPETQYF
cdr3_nt: TGTGCCAGTAGTATTGGGACTAGCCCTGAGACCCAGTACTTC

j_call: TRBJ2-5
v_call: TRBV6-6
clone_size: NA
d_call: TRBD1
cdr3_aa: CASGGDRAGTQYF
cdr3_nt: TGTGCCAGCGGGGGAGACAGGGCTGGGACCCAGTACTTC

j_call: TRBJ2-1
v_call: TRBV6-4
clone_size: few
d_call: NA
cdr3_aa: CASSDSAGSYNEQFF
cdr3_nt: TGTGCCAGCAGTGACTCAGCGGGCTCCTACAATGAGCAGTTCTTC

j_call: TRBJ2-7
v_call: TRBV9
clone_size: NA
d_call: TRBD1
cdr3_aa: CASSPRPGQGPYEQYF
cdr3_nt: TGTGCCAGCAGCCCAAGACCGGGACAGGGCCCCTACGAGCAGTACTTC

j_call: TRBJ2-7
v_call: TRBV5-5
clone_size: NA
d_call: TRBD1
cdr3_aa: CASSWDREDEQYF
cdr3_nt: TGTGCCAGCAGCTGGGACAGAGAAGACGAGCAGTACTTC

j_call: TRBJ2-5
v_call: TRBV12-3/TRBV12-4
clone_size: NA
d_call: NA
cdr3_aa: CASSFPGTQYF
cdr3_nt: TGTGCCAGCAGTTTCCCAGGGACCCAGTACTTC

j_call: TRBJ2-5
v_call: TRBV19
clone_size: NA
d_call: NA
cdr3_aa: CASTLPEGSSRGPQETQYF
cdr3_nt: TGTGCCAGTACCCTTCCGGAGGGGAGTTCACGGGGTCCCCAAGAGACCCAGTACTTC

j_call: TRBJ1-1
v_call: TRBV12-3/TRBV12-4
clone_size: NA
d_call: NA
cdr3_aa: CASSRAGRAEAFF
cdr3_nt: TGTGCCAGCAGTAGGGCAGGGAGGGCTGAAGCTTTCTTT

j_call: TRBJ2-7
v_call: TRBV19
clone_size: NA
d_call: TRBD2
cdr3_aa: CASSTRGVPYEQYF
cdr3_nt: TGTGCCAGTAGTACCCGGGGGGTACCCTACGAGCAGTACTTC

j_call: TRBJ1-5
v_call: TRBV19
clone_size: NA
d_call: TRBD1
cdr3_aa: CASSVGQRHQPQHF
cdr3_nt: TGTGCCAGTAGTGTGGGACAGCGGCATCAGCCCCAGCATTTT

j_call: TRBJ2-2
v_call: TRBV19
clone_size: NA
d_call: TRBD2
cdr3_aa: CASRQWGRGAGTGELFF
cdr3_nt: TGTGCCAGTCGTCAGTGGGGGAGGGGCGCCGGCACCGGGGAGCTGTTTTTT

j_call: TRBJ2-7
v_call: TRBV4-1
clone_size: NA
d_call: NA
cdr3_aa: CASSQDPGRPYEQYF
cdr3_nt: TGCGCCAGCAGCCAAGATCCGGGGAGACCCTACGAGCAGTACTTC

j_call: TRBJ2-5
v_call: TRBV19
clone_size: NA
d_call: TRBD2
cdr3_aa: CASSPGLGGLMQETQYF
cdr3_nt: TGTGCCAGTAGCCCCGGACTAGGAGGCCTGATGCAAGAGACCCAGTACTTC

j_call: TRBJ2-3
v_call: TRBV19
clone_size: NA
d_call: TRBD2
cdr3_aa: CASSYPWGSGNTDTQYF
cdr3_nt: TGTGCCAGTAGTTACCCCTGGGGTAGCGGGAACACAGATACGCAGTATTTT

j_call: TRBJ2-5
v_call: TRBV5-1
clone_size: NA
d_call: TRBD2
cdr3_aa: CASSLVTSGKGETQYF
cdr3_nt: TGCGCCAGCAGCCTAGTTACTAGCGGGAAGGGAGAGACCCAGTACTTC

j_call: TRBJ2-3
v_call: TRBV5-4
clone_size: NA
d_call: TRBD2
cdr3_aa: CASSLSRRGGGTQYF
cdr3_nt: TGTGCCAGCAGCTTGTCTAGGCGGGGGGGAGGGACGCAGTATTTT

j_call: TRBJ2-7
v_call: TRBV23-1
clone_size: few
d_call: TRBD1
cdr3_aa: CASSPPGQGAYEQYF
cdr3_nt: TGCGCCAGCAGTCCGCCGGGACAGGGGGCCTACGAGCAGTACTTC

j_call: TRBJ2-2
v_call: TRBV18
clone_size: once
d_call: NA
cdr3_aa: CASSPYNGELFF
cdr3_nt: TGTGCCAGCTCACCTTACAACGGGGAGCTGTTTTTT

j_call: TRBJ1-4
v_call: TRBV7-2
clone_size: NA
d_call: NA
cdr3_aa: CASSLDNSRLFF
cdr3_nt: TGTGCCAGCAGCTTAGATAACTCGCGACTGTTTTTT

j_call: TRBJ2-3
v_call: TRBV13
clone_size: NA
d_call: NA
cdr3_aa: CASSLLAALSQDTQYF
cdr3_nt: TGTGCCAGCAGCTTACTAGCAGCGCTCAGTCAGGATACGCAGTATTTT

j_call: TRBJ2-1
v_call: TRBV6-2/TRBV6-3
clone_size: NA
d_call: TRBD2
cdr3_aa: CASSYTAGGNEQFF
cdr3_nt: TGTGCCAGCAGTTACACCGCGGGAGGCAATGAGCAGTTCTTC

j_call: TRBJ1-2
v_call: TRBV29-1
clone_size: NA
d_call: NA
cdr3_aa: CSVYGAGAGRDGYTF
cdr3_nt: TGCAGCGTTTATGGTGCAGGGGCCGGACGGGATGGCTACACCTTC

j_call: TRBJ2-1
v_call: TRBV5-1
clone_size: NA
d_call: NA
cdr3_aa: CASNPWAGAGNEQFF
cdr3_nt: TGCGCCAGTAACCCCTGGGCGGGGGCGGGTAATGAGCAGTTCTTC

j_call: TRBJ2-5
v_call: TRBV2
clone_size: NA
d_call: TRBD1
cdr3_aa: CASSQGQGSYQETQYF
cdr3_nt: TGTGCCAGCAGTCAAGGACAGGGGAGTTACCAAGAGACCCAGTACTTC

j_call: TRBJ1-2
v_call: TRBV14
clone_size: few
d_call: NA
cdr3_aa: CASSLHGADGYTF
cdr3_nt: TGTGCCAGCAGCTTGCATGGGGCAGATGGCTACACCTTC